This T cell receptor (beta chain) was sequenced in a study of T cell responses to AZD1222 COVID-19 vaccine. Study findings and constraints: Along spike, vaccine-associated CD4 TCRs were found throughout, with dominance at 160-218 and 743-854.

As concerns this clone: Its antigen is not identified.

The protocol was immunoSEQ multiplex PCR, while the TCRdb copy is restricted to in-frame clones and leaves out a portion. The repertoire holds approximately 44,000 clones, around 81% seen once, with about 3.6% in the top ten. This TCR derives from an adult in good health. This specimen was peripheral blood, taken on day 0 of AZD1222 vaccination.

The CDR3 region is CASNDQSSGGETQYF. Written as DNA, the CDR3 is TGTGCCAGCAACGACCAGTCTAGCGGGGGGGAGACCCAGTACTTC. The rearrangement uses TRBV5-4 and TRBJ2-5; 11 nucleotides line up with TRBD2. Germline V gene data show CDR1 as SGHNT and CDR2 as YYREEE (reference sequence). After removal of 6 bases from V and 5 bases from J, the junction contained 9 bases not matched to a gene. The CDR3 contains 15 residues.